Shown below are 20 T cell receptor beta chains from a single sample sequenced in a study of blood T cells in healthy people across ages. A second PCR of roughly 7 to 11 cycles used a sample-barcoded 5' primer and a J-beta primer mix. A single record per CDR3 protein comes from TCRdb applying MiXCR to the 5' RACE reads. The sample includes 700,000 to 850,000 distinct CDR3 sequences, 35% to 40% seen only once; the top ten take under 15%. Sequenced material: blood. The source is a man between 18 and 35 years old in good health.

The rearrangement links TRBV20-1 to TRBJ2-3; tentative D call: TRBD1 (6 bases). This CDR3 contains 15 residues. With 0 bases removed from V and 6 bases from J, the gap between germline ends came to 16 bases. Per the germline V gene, CDR1 is DFQATT and CDR2 is SNEGSKA (reference sequence). The CDR3 DNA follows: TGCAGTGCTAGAGATGGGGGCCTGGCCTTGGATACGCAGTATTTT. As protein: CSARDGGLALDTQYF.

DNA for the CDR3: TGCAGCGTTGAAGATGGGGGGAACTACTATGGCTACACCTTC. Its translation: CSVEDGGNYYGYTF. The chain has TRBV29-1 and TRBJ1-2, with D perhaps TRBD1 (5 bases). The CDR3 is made up of 14 amino acids. Trimming took 0 bases from V and 3 from J, leaving 11 bases between them. Germline CDR1 and CDR2: SQVTM and ANQGSEA.

This clonotype was detected only a few times. This chain joins TRBV20-1 and TRBJ2-1; 9 nucleotides match TRBD1. CDR1 is DFQATT and CDR2 is SNEGSKA in the germline V gene (reference sequence). The CDR3 runs 13 residues. CDR3 region: CRGAGQGYNEQFF. The CDR3 DNA is TGCAGGGGGGCGGGACAGGGTTACAATGAGCAGTTCTTC.

This clonotype was seen a handful of times. V and J are TRBV29-1 and TRBJ2-5; D possibly corresponds to TRBD2 (6 bases). The J call may not be correct, given that the DNA end is closer to TRBJ2-7. This CDR3 is 13 amino acids long. The germline CDR1 and CDR2 sequences are SQVTM and ANQGSEA. The CDR3 DNA sequence: TGCAGCGTCTCCAGTGCGGGGCTCCGCGAGCAGTACTTC. Protein: CSVSSAGLREQYF.

The chain carries TRBV10-3 and TRBJ2-7; D remains ambiguous. The J call is uncertain, as TRBJ2-5 better fits the DNA end. CDR1 and CDR2 (germline): ENHRY, SYGVKD. This CDR3 is built from 15 residues. CDR3 nucleotide sequence: TGTGCCATACAACCCCGGACGGGTGGCCCCGGGACCCAGTACTTC. Translating it yields CAIQPRTGGPGTQYF.

The V gene is TRBV7-2, the J gene TRBJ2-7, with 12 bases aligning to TRBD1. The length of the CDR3 is 14 residues. J gave up 2 bases and V 9 bases, and 5 bases lay outside the gene matches. The V gene's germline CDR1 is SGHTA and CDR2 FQGNSA. CDR3 DNA sequence: TGTGCCAGGTCGGGGGACAGGGGGCCCTACGAGCAGTACTTC. Its protein is CARSGDRGPYEQYF. The whole variable domain, filled in from reference TRBV7-2 and TRBJ2-7, reads GAGVSQSPSNKVTEKGKDVELRCDPISGHTALYWYRQSLGQGLEFLIYFQGNSAPDKSGLPSDRFSAERTGGSVSTLTIQRTQQEDSAVYLCARSGDRGPYEQYFGPGTRLTVT.

This CDR3 is CASSQDRTEDREKLFF. The CDR3 nucleotides are TGTGCCAGCAGCCAAGATAGGACAGAAGATCGAGAAAAACTGTTTTTT. The chain recombines TRBV4-2 with TRBJ1-4, with a weak D call TRBD1 (6 bases). Germline V gives CDR1 LGHNA, CDR2 YNFKEQ. The CDR3 loop spans 16 amino acids. V was trimmed by 0 bases and J by 8 bases, leaving 16 bases between them.

V is TRBV21-1 and J is TRBJ1-1. TRBV21-1 is a known pseudogene. CDR3 length: 15 amino acids. The CDR3 DNA follows: TGTGCCAGCAGCAAATCGGTGGACAGGAACACTGAAGCTTTCTTT. This encodes CASSKSVDRNTEAFF.

The chain recombines TRBV12-3 or TRBV12-4 with TRBJ2-7, with TRBD2 matching 8 bases. The length of the CDR3 is 11 residues. With V trimmed by 7 bases and J by 7 bases, 3 bases remained unmatched. CDR3 in DNA: TGTGCCAGCACTCGGGGGGGTGAGCAGTACTTC. Protein sequence: CASTRGGEQYF.

In this sample, this clonotype turned up a few times. This rearrangement joins TRBV6-2 or TRBV6-3 to TRBJ2-5; weak D call: TRBD1 (5 bases). This CDR3 has 14 amino acids. Germline loops: CDR1 MNHEY, CDR2 SVGEGT. Trimming shortened V by 2 bases and J by 2 bases, and 9 bases separated the two germline ends. The CDR3 here is CASSYGAIQETQYF. The CDR3 bases are TGTGCCAGCAGTTACGGGGCTATACAAGAGACCCAGTACTTC.

The chain uses TRBV6-6 and TRBJ1-6; 9 bases map to TRBD1. The CDR3 has 15 amino acids. Trimming at V came to 7 bases and at J to 10 bases, leaving 11 bases not matched to a gene. In germline, CDR1 is MNHNY, CDR2 SVGAGI (reference sequence). CDR3 DNA: TGTGCCAGCACCGGGGGACAGGGACCAGGGTCACCCCTCCACTTT. Its protein product is CASTGGQGPGSPLHF.

The gene calls are TRBV10-3 and TRBJ1-2, with 8 nucleotides matching TRBD1. CDR1 and CDR2 from the germline V gene are ENHRY and SYGVKD. Trimming at V came to 5 bases and at J to 3 bases, leaving 14 bases not matched to a gene. The CDR3 is 17 residues long. The DNA of the CDR3 is TGTGCCATCAGTCGGCAGGAGGGACAGGAAACCTACTATGGCTACACCTTC. This gives the protein CAISRQEGQETYYGYTF.

This clonotype was detected a few times. V usage is TRBV5-1 and J usage is TRBJ1-2, with 9 bases fitting TRBD1. The CDR3 runs 15 residues. V lost 0 bases and J lost 5; bases outside the gene matches: 5. Per the germline V gene, CDR1 is SGHRS and CDR2 is YFSETQ. CDR3 sequence (DNA): TGCGCCAGCAGCTTGGCGGGACAGGGATGGTATGGCTACACCTTC. This encodes CASSLAGQGWYGYTF.

The J gene is TRBJ2-1, the V gene TRBV20-1; D ambiguous. CDR3 length equals 14 residues. The V end was cut by 1 base, the J end by 7 bases, with 14 bases between. Germline V gene data show CDR1 as DFQATT and CDR2 as SNEGSKA (reference sequence). CDR3 protein: CSARVRQFQNEQFF. The CDR3 DNA follows: TGCAGTGCTAGAGTTCGGCAGTTCCAAAATGAGCAGTTCTTC.

This clonotype has more than one count but fewer than ten. This sequence joins TRBV6-1 and TRBJ2-1; 7 bases match TRBD2. Trimming removed 2 bases from V and 2 bases from J; junction bases left unmatched: 9. The CDR3 consists of 17 residues. CDR1 MNHNS and CDR2 SASEGT come from the germline V gene. The CDR3 reads CASSEPPRAGPYNEQFF. The CDR3, as DNA: TGTGCCAGCAGTGAACCGCCGCGAGCGGGACCCTACAATGAGCAGTTCTTC.

Points on this clonotype: This may stem from a read error, because a much larger clone lies one nucleotide away. J is TRBJ1-2 and V is TRBV29-1; a possible D gene is TRBD1 (5 bases). The CDR3 runs 15 residues. Trimming removed 5 bases at V and 9 bases at J, with 25 bases between. Germline-derived CDR1 and CDR2 are SQVTM and ANQGSEA. The CDR3 sequence: CSVLISGTDSDSYTF. For the CDR3, the DNA is TGCAGCGTTTTAATTTCCGGGACGGACTCCGATAGCTACACCTTC.

Turning to this clonotype: With a much larger clone just one base away, this may be a read error. The V call is TRBV5-5, the J call TRBJ1-5; D possibly corresponds to TRBD1 (5 bases). The CDR3 has 14 amino acids. V was shortened by 4 bases and J by 3 bases, with 11 bases between the two germline ends. The germline V gene encodes CDR1 SGHKS and CDR2 YYEKEE (reference sequence). The CDR3 reads CASSVDTLNQPQHF. DNA of the CDR3: TGTGCCAGCAGCGTGGACACCCTCAATCAGCCCCAGCATTTT.

CDR3 region: CASSNLDRGLREQYF. In nucleotides, the CDR3 is TGTGCCAGCAGCAACCTGGACAGGGGGTTACGCGAGCAGTACTTC. J is TRBJ2-7 and V is TRBV12-3 or TRBV12-4; 10 nucleotides line up with TRBD1. J was trimmed by 6 bases and V by 6 bases; bases with no gene match: 11. This CDR3 comprises 15 residues.

This clonotype was seen ten or more times. V and J are TRBV5-6 and TRBJ2-7, with 8 nucleotides matching TRBD1. The germline gives CDR1 SGHDT, CDR2 YYEEEE. The CDR3 covers 14 residues. Losses at the gene ends were 4 bases for V and 4 bases for J; bases not matched to a gene: 7. CDR3 sequence: CASSAGGFGYEQYF. The CDR3 region has the DNA TGTGCCAGCAGCGCAGGGGGCTTTGGTTACGAGCAGTACTTC.

Here the CDR3 reads CASSRIGGGTQETQFF. The CDR3, as DNA: TGTGCCAGCAGCCGTATTGGCGGGGGGACTCAAGAGACCCAGTTCTTC. The J gene is TRBJ2-5, the V gene TRBV12-3 or TRBV12-4; 8 bases match TRBD2. The closer fit of TRBJ2-1 to the DNA end suggests the J call may be wrong. The CDR3 consists of 16 residues.